The 30 T cell receptor beta chains reported below all come from one sample, sequenced in a study of monozygotic twins with inflammatory bowel disease. TCRdb re-called the 5' RACE reads; one entry per CDR3 protein, DNA not given. In total, the table holds more than 350,000 distinct CDR3 sequences. The sample was blood. The source of these receptors is a human donor with ulcerative colitis or Crohn's disease, or a healthy co-twin of an affected twin (not recorded which).

The J gene is TRBJ1-1, the V gene TRBV7-9. The germline V gene encodes CDR1 SEHNR and CDR2 FQNEAQ (reference sequence). The CDR3 runs to 14 residues. CDR3 loop: CASSYGTGNTEAFF.

CDR3 sequence reads: CASSRFLGAGGPLDTQYF. This chain uses TRBV2 with TRBJ2-3; the TCRdb D gene call, TRBD2, has no DNA to confirm it. Germline assignment: CDR1 SNHLY and CDR2 FYNNEI. This CDR3 is 18 amino acids long.

The gene calls are TRBV19 and TRBJ2-7; TCRdb calls TRBD1, which cannot be checked without DNA. Per the germline V gene, CDR1 is LNHDA and CDR2 is SQIVND (reference sequence). This CDR3 contains 13 residues. The chain's CDR3 is CASSVTGTYEQYF.

The chain recombines TRBV12-3 or TRBV12-4 with TRBJ1-2. The CDR3 length is 14 residues. CDR3 protein: CASSLERFIYGYTF.

The V call is TRBV12-3 or TRBV12-4, the J call TRBJ2-7; TCRdb reports TRBD1, a call that lacks DNA to check it against. CDR3 length equals 14 residues. CDR3 loop: CASSWDSLRDEQYF.

V and J are TRBV7-9 and TRBJ2-1. The CDR3 is 11 residues long. Germline V gives CDR1 SEHNR, CDR2 FQNEAQ (reference sequence). The CDR3 reads CASSVSNEQFF.

The chain joins TRBV19 to TRBJ1-5; TCRdb names TRBD1, which stays unverified in the absence of DNA. The CDR3 has 13 residues. From germline, CDR1 is LNHDA and CDR2 SQIVND (reference sequence). The CDR3 protein is CASTGQGGQPQHF. The full variable domain, its missing parts supplied by reference TRBV19 and TRBJ1-5, is DGGITQSPKYLFRKEGQNVTLSCEQNLNHDAMYWYRQDPGQGLRLIYYSQIVNDFQKGDIAEGYSVSREKKESFPLTVTSAQKNPTAFYLCASTGQGGQPQHFGDGTRLSIL.

V usage is TRBV5-1 and J usage is TRBJ1-6. The CDR3 has 11 amino acids. Germline V lookup: CDR1 SGHRS, CDR2 YFSETQ. CDR3 loop: CASSFDSPLHF.

The chain recombines TRBV28 with TRBJ2-7; TCRdb indicates TRBD2, and absent DNA this call remains unverified. Per the germline V gene, CDR1 is MDHEN and CDR2 is SYDVKM. The CDR3 runs 13 residues. The CDR3 is CASRLAGPYEQYF.

The genes are TRBV5-1 and TRBJ2-1; TCRdb designates TRBD1, a call that cannot be tested without DNA. Germline CDR1 SGHRS, CDR2 YFSETQ. The CDR3 totals 16 residues. The CDR3 loop reads CASSLGGGSSYNEQFF.

The chain couples TRBV4-3 to TRBJ1-5. Germline values: CDR1 LGHNA, CDR2 YSLEER. There are 13 residues in the CDR3. CDR3 sequence reads: CASSQDLAQPQHF.

V usage is TRBV7-9 and J usage is TRBJ2-7. Germline V gene lookup returns CDR1 SEHNR and CDR2 FQNEAQ (reference sequence). This CDR3 region has 14 residues. CDR3: CASSLEDLDYEQYF. Drawing the rest from reference TRBV7-9 and TRBJ2-7, the complete variable domain is DTGVSQNPRHKITKRGQNVTFRCDPISEHNRLYWYRQTLGQGPEFLTYFQNEAQLEKSRLLSDRFSAERPKGSFSTLEIQRTEQGDSAMYLCASSLEDLDYEQYFGPGTRLTVT.

The rearrangement links TRBV14 to TRBJ2-4. Germline CDR1 and CDR2: SGHDN and FVKESK. CDR3 length: 11 residues. CDR3 amino acids: CASSHSNIQYF. The complete variable domain, with remaining parts taken from reference TRBV14 and TRBJ2-4, reads EAGVTQFPSHSVIEKGQTVTLRCDPISGHDNLYWYRRVMGKEIKFLLHFVKESKQDESGMPNNRFLAERTGGTYSTLKVQPAELEDSGVYFCASSHSNIQYFGAGTRLSVL.

The chain is built from TRBV10-3 and TRBJ2-1. This CDR3 is built from 12 residues. Per germline, CDR1 ENHRY and CDR2 SYGVKD. The CDR3 reads CAISNLAIEQFF.

This CDR3 reads CATKEPGLAPNEQFF. The genes are TRBV10-3 and TRBJ2-1; checking the TCRdb D call of TRBD2 is not possible without DNA. CDR3 length equals 15 residues. From germline, CDR1 is ENHRY and CDR2 SYGVKD.

This sequence joins TRBV6-5 and TRBJ2-7. Germline loops: CDR1 MNHEY, CDR2 SVGAGI. The CDR3 sequence is 14 residues long. The CDR3 protein is CASSYQRSSYEQYF.

The CDR3 protein is CSVEVGAGVVQEQYF. This chain uses TRBV29-1 with TRBJ2-7; TCRdb names TRBD1, which stays unverified in the absence of DNA. This CDR3 comprises 15 residues. In germline, CDR1 is SQVTM, CDR2 ANQGSEA.

The rearrangement uses TRBV5-6 and TRBJ1-2; TCRdb selects TRBD1, and the lack of DNA leaves this call unchecked. The germline gives CDR1 SGHDT, CDR2 YYEEEE. The CDR3 length is 13 residues. CDR3 residues: CASSRGQTYGYTF. The full variable domain, completed using reference TRBV5-6 and TRBJ1-2, is DAGVTQSPTHLIKTRGQQVTLRCSPKSGHDTVSWYQQALGQGPQFIFQYYEEEERQRGNFPDRFSGHQFPNYSSELNVNALLLGDSALYLCASSRGQTYGYTFGSGTRLTVV.

The chain is built from TRBV5-1 and TRBJ2-1. The CDR3 is 14 residues long. Germline V CDR1 and CDR2: SGHRS, YFSETQ. The CDR3 loop is CASQLSPIINEQFF. The entire variable domain, with the rest obtained from reference TRBV5-1 and TRBJ2-1, is as follows: KAGVTQTPRYLIKTRGQQVTLSCSPISGHRSVSWYQQTPGQGLQFLFEYFSETQRNKGNFPGRFSGRQFSNSRSEMNVSTLELGDSALYLCASQLSPIINEQFFGPGTRLTVL.

The chain has TRBV6-1 and TRBJ1-4; no DNA is available, so the TRBD1 call from TCRdb remains unchecked. CDR3 size: 14 residues. Germline CDR1 and CDR2: MNHNS and SASEGT. The CDR3: CASSDIQGGEKLFF.

The rearrangement joins TRBV25-1 to TRBJ1-1; TCRdb's D call, TRBD1, is unchecked because there is no DNA. Germline values: CDR1 MGHDK, CDR2 SYGVNS. CDR3 size: 16 residues. CDR3 amino acids: CASSDRGAGMNTEAFF.

V gene TRBV28 combines with J gene TRBJ1-1. The V gene's germline CDR1 is MDHEN and CDR2 SYDVKM. The length of the CDR3 is 14 residues. CDR3 sequence reads: CASSVSDLNTEAFF. Supplemented by reference TRBV28 and TRBJ1-1, the full variable domain reads DVKVTQSSRYLVKRTGEKVFLECVQDMDHENMFWYRQDPGLGLRLIYFSYDVKMKEKGDIPEGYSVSREKKERFSLILESASTNQTSMYLCASSVSDLNTEAFFGQGTRLTVV.

The CDR3 sequence: CASSLGRGTGELFF. The chain recombines TRBV11-3 with TRBJ2-2. Germline CDR1 SGHNT, CDR2 YENEEA. This CDR3 spans 14 amino acids.

V and J are TRBV7-6 and TRBJ2-2. CDR1 SGHVS and CDR2 FNYEAQ come from the germline V gene. This CDR3 has 14 amino acids. CDR3: CASSLVSPTGELFF.

V usage is TRBV24-1 and J usage is TRBJ2-7. This CDR3 contains 13 residues. Germline assignment: CDR1 KGHDR and CDR2 SFDVKD. The CDR3 loop is CATSAGTSYEQYF.

The V and J genes are TRBV6-2 or TRBV6-3 and TRBJ2-1. The CDR3 sequence is 12 residues long. Germline loops: CDR1 MNHEY, CDR2 SVGEGT. The CDR3 spells CASSYGEREQFF.

The chain recombines TRBV6-1 with TRBJ2-1. This CDR3 spans 11 amino acids. Germline CDR1 and CDR2: MNHNS and SASEGT. CDR3 protein: CASSGPNEQFF.

The chain is built from TRBV5-1 and TRBJ2-5; TCRdb names TRBD2, which stays unverified in the absence of DNA. The length of the CDR3 is 18 residues. The V gene's germline CDR1 is SGHRS and CDR2 YFSETQ. The CDR3 loop reads CASSPPPAGGPLQETQYF.

The chain is built from TRBV29-1 and TRBJ2-2; checking the TCRdb D call of TRBD1 is not possible without DNA. Germline V lookup: CDR1 SQVTM, CDR2 ANQGSEA. The CDR3 has 14 residues. The CDR3 loop is CSGGQGPNTGELFF.

J is TRBJ2-3 and V is TRBV4-2; TCRdb lists TRBD2, though no DNA is available to test this call. CDR3 length: 17 residues. The germline V gene encodes CDR1 LGHNA and CDR2 YNFKEQ. The CDR3 reads CASSQAASGGVTDTQYF.